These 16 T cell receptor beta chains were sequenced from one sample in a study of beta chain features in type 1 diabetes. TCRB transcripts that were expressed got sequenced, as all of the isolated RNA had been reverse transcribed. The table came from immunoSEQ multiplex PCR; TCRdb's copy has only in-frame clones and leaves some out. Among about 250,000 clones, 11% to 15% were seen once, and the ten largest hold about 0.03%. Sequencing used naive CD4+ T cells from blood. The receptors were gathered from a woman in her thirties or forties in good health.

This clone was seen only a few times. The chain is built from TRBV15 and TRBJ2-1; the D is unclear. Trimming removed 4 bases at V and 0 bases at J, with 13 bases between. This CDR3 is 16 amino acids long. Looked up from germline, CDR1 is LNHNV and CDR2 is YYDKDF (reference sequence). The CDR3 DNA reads TGTGCCACCAGCAAAGAGCAGGATCTCTCCTACAATGAGCAGTTCTTC. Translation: CATSKEQDLSYNEQFF.

In nucleotides, the CDR3 is TGTGCCAGCAACTCGGGGTCTAGAGTCGTGGAAGAGACCCAGTACTTC. As protein: CASNSGSRVVEETQYF. The rearrangement links TRBV5-8 to TRBJ2-5, with a tentative D call TRBD2 (5 bases). From germline, CDR1 is SGHTS and CDR2 YDEGEE. Trimming left V 6 bases short and J 3 bases short, with 21 bases between. This CDR3 has 16 residues. Together with reference TRBV5-8 and TRBJ2-5, the CDR3 gives the full variable domain: EAGVTQSPTHLIKTRGQQATLRCSPISGHTSVYWYQQALGLGLQFLLWYDEGEERNRGNFPPRFSGRQFPNYSSELNVNALELEDSALYLCASNSGSRVVEETQYFGPGTRLLVL.

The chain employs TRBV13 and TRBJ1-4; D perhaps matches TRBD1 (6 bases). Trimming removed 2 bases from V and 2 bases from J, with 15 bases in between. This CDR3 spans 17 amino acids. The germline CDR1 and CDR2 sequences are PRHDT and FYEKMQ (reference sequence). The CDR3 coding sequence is TGTGCCAGCAGCTTACAGGGGTATGGGGAGACTAATGAAAAACTGTTTTTT. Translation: CASSLQGYGETNEKLFF.

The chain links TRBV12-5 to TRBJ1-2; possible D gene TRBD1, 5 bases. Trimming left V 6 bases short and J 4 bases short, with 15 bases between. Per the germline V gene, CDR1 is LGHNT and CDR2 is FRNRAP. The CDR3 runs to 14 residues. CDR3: CASGATTAFYGYTF. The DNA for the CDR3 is TGTGCTAGTGGCGCTACGACAGCATTCTATGGCTACACCTTC.

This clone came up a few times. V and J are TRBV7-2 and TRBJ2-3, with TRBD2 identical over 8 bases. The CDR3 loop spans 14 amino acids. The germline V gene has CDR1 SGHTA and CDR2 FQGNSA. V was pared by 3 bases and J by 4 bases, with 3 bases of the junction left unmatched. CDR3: CASSLRGAADTQYF. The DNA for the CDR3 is TGTGCCAGCAGCTTGCGGGGGGCCGCAGATACGCAGTATTTT.

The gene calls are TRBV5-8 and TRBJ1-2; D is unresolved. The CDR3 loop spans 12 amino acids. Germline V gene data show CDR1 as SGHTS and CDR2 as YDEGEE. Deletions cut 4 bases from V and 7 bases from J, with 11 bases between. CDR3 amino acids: CASSPSLGGYTF. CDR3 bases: TGTGCCAGCAGCCCAAGCCTCGGTGGCTACACCTTC.

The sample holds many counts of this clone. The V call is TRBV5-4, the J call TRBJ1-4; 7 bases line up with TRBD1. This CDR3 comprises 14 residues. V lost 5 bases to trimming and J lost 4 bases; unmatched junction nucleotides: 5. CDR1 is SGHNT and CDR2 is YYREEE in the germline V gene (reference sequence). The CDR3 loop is CASSYDRVNEKLFF. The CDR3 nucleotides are TGTGCCAGCAGTTATGACAGGGTTAATGAAAAACTGTTTTTT.

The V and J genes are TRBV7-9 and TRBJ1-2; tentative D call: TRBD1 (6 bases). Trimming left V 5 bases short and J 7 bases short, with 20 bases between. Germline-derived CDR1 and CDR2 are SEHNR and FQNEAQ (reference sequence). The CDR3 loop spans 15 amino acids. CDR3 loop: CASSTLPTGSSGYTF. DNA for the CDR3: TGTGCCAGCAGCACGCTCCCCACAGGGTCCTCTGGCTACACCTTC.

The DNA of the CDR3 is TGCGCCAGCAGCTCTGTGCCGGGACAGGAAAACTACGAGCAGTACTTC. Translated: CASSSVPGQENYEQYF. The V and J genes are TRBV5-1 and TRBJ2-7, with 8 bases aligning to TRBD1. V trimming: 3 bases; J trimming: 3 bases; junction bases outside the gene matches: 11. The CDR3 loop spans 16 amino acids. Germline loops: CDR1 SGHRS, CDR2 YFSETQ.

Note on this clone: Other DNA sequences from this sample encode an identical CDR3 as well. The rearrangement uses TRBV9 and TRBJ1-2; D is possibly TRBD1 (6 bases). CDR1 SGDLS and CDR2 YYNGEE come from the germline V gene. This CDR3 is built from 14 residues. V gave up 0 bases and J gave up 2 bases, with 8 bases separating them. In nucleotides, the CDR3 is TGTGCCAGCAGCGTAGGTACAGGGAACTATGGCTACACCTTC. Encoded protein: CASSVGTGNYGYTF.

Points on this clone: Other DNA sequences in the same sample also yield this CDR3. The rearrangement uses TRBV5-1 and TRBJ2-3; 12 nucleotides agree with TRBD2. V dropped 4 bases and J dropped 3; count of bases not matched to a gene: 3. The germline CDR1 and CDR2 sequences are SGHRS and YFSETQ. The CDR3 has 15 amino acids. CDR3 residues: CASSLGLAGTDTQYF. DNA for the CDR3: TGCGCCAGCAGCCTAGGACTAGCGGGAACAGATACGCAGTATTTT.

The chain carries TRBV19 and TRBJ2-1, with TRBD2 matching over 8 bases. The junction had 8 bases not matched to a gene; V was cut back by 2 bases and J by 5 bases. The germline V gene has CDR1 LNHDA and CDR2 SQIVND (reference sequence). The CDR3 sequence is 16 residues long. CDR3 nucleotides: TGTGCCAGTAGTATATGGCGCACTAGCGGAAACAATGAGCAGTTCTTC. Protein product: CASSIWRTSGNNEQFF.

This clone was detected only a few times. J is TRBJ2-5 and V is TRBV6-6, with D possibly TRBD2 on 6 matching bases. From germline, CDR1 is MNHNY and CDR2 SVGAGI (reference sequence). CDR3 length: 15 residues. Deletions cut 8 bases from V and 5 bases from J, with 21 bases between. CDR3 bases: TGTGCCAGCCAGGAGGACTACTCCTACCGGGAGACCCAGTACTTC. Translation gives CASQEDYSYRETQYF.

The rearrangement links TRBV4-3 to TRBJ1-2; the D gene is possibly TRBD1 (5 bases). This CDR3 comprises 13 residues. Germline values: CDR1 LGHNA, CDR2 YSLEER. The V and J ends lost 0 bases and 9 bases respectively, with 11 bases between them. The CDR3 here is CASSQDLRQSYTF. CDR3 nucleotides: TGCGCCAGCAGCCAAGATTTGAGACAGAGCTACACCTTC.

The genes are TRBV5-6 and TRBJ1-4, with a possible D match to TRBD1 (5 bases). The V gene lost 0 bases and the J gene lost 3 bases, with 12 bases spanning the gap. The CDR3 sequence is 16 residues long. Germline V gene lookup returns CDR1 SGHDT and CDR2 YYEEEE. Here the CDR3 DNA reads TGTGCCAGCAGCTTGGCCCTAGGGGTCCCTAATGAAAAACTGTTTTTT. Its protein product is CASSLALGVPNEKLFF.

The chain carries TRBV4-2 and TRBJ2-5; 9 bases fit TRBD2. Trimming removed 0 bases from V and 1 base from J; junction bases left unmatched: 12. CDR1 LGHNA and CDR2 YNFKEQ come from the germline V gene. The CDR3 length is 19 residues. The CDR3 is CASSQEVGGGAPFQETQYF. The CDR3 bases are TGTGCCAGCAGCCAAGAAGTTGGCGGGGGGGCTCCGTTCCAAGAGACCCAGTACTTC.